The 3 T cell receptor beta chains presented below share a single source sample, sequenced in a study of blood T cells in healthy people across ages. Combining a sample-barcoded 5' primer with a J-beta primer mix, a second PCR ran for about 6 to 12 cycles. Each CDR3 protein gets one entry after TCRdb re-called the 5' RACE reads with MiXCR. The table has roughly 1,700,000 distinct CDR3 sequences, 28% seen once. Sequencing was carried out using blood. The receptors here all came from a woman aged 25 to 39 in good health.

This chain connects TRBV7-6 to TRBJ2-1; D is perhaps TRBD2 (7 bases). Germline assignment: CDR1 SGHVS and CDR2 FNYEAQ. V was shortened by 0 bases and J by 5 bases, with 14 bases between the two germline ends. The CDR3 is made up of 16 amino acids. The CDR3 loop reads CASSLAGGGPHNEQFF. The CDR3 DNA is TGTGCCAGCAGCTTAGCGGGAGGGGGGCCCCACAATGAGCAGTTCTTC. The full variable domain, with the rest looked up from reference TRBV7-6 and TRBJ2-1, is GAGVSQSPRYKVTKRGQDVALRCDPISGHVSLYWYRQALGQGPEFLTYFNYEAQQDKSGLPNDRFSAERPEGSISTLTIQRTEQRDSAMYRCASSLAGGGPHNEQFFGPGTRLTVL.

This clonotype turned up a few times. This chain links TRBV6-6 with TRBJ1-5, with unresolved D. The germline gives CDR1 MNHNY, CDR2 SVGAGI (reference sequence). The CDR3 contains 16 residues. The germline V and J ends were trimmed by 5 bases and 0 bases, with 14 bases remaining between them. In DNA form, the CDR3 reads TGTGCCAGCAGTCCGGGCCCCACCTATAGCAATCAGCCCCAGCATTTT. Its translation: CASSPGPTYSNQPQHF.

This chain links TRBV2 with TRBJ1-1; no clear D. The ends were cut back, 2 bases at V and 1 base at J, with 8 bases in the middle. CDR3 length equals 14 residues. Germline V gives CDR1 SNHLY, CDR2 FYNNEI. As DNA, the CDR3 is TGTGCCAGCAGTGAAATCCCCCGGAACACTGAAGCTTTCTTT. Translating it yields CASSEIPRNTEAFF.